The entry that follows covers one TCR beta chain sequence. Its antigen remains unknown. The germline gives CDR1 MRHNA, CDR2 SNTAGT. V lost 2 bases and J 0 bases, leaving 12 bases between the germline ends. There are 16 residues in the CDR3. As defined, naive CD8 cells were CD45RO-negative and positively selected for CCR7, with terminally differentiated effector memory CD45RA+ cells excluded. The authors split each subset's genomic DNA evenly across several immunoSEQ plates. Sequenced by immunoSEQ multiplex PCR; TCRdb stores in-frame clones only, minus some. The sample shows roughly 2.1 million clones, about 92% of them seen only once. The sample originates from a study of shared clonotypes between healthy human individuals. Study-level information: A couple of women and a few men aged 18 to 49 served as donors.

Findings and caveats of the study: Donor scarcity curtailed the genetic and exposure-history diversity represented herein. Only blood was sampled, and tissue TCR repertoires likely differ from blood ones.

Sequences were obtained from naive CD8+ T cells from PBMCs. The V gene is TRBV6-4, the J gene TRBJ2-3; D is undetermined. The clonotype was recovered from a man aged 18 to 29 in good health. Some clones in this sample may be carry-over from other donors' samples. The CDR3 protein is CASSDNPYPSTDTQYF. CDR3 nucleotide sequence: TGTGCCAGCAGTGACAATCCCTACCCTAGCACAGATACGCAGTATTTT.